This is a list of T cell receptor beta chains from one sample in a study of blood T cell repertoires in COVID-19. The protocol was immunoSEQ multiplex PCR, while the TCRdb copy is restricted to in-frame clones and leaves out a portion. The data show 130,000 or so clones, roughly 91% seen once. Sequenced: peripheral blood. All receptors come from a human donor in a cohort sampled during active COVID-19. Each CDR3 is given with its conserved first and last residue. Each record gives: D gene, J gene, V gene, clone size, CDR3 DNA, CDR3 protein. D genes are given only for firm matches. Some rows have no size entry. The others give once, few or many, or a class for an expanded clone.

d_call: NA; j_call: TRBJ1-4; v_call: TRBV7-6; clone_size: NA; cdr3_nt: TGTGCCAGCAGCTTAGTAGGTGGAGGGGTGGATGAAAAACTGTTTTTT; cdr3_aa: CASSLVGGGVDEKLFF
d_call: TRBD2; j_call: TRBJ2-2; v_call: TRBV10-3; clone_size: NA; cdr3_nt: TGTGCCATCAGTGGAGTAGCGGGGGGGCCTAACACCGGGGAGCTGTTTTTT; cdr3_aa: CAISGVAGGPNTGELFF
d_call: TRBD2; j_call: TRBJ2-7; v_call: TRBV9; clone_size: NA; cdr3_nt: TGTGCCAGCAGCCCCCGGATAGCGGGGCCCAGCTCCTACGAGCAGTACTTC; cdr3_aa: CASSPRIAGPSSYEQYF
d_call: TRBD2; j_call: TRBJ2-5; v_call: TRBV9; clone_size: NA; cdr3_nt: TGTGCCAGCAGCGTAGGTCTGCGGGAGGTGGAAGAGACCCAGTACTTC; cdr3_aa: CASSVGLREVEETQYF
d_call: TRBD2; j_call: TRBJ2-2; v_call: TRBV19; clone_size: NA; cdr3_nt: TGTGCCAGTAGCATTAGCGGGGGGTACACCGGGGAGCTGTTTTTT; cdr3_aa: CASSISGGYTGELFF
d_call: TRBD2; j_call: TRBJ2-2; v_call: TRBV4-2; clone_size: NA; cdr3_nt: TGTGCCAGCAGCCAAGGGTCTCCAGCGGGAGGTCTGGGCACCGGGGAGCTGTTTTTT; cdr3_aa: CASSQGSPAGGLGTGELFF
d_call: NA; j_call: TRBJ1-1; v_call: TRBV6-5; clone_size: few; cdr3_nt: TGTGCCAGCACCTTGACAGCCAACACTGAAGCTTTCTTT; cdr3_aa: CASTLTANTEAFF
d_call: TRBD1; j_call: TRBJ1-1; v_call: TRBV5-6; clone_size: NA; cdr3_nt: TGTGCCAGCAGAAAGACAGGGGAGAACACTGAAGCTTTCTTT; cdr3_aa: CASRKTGENTEAFF
d_call: TRBD1; j_call: TRBJ2-7; v_call: TRBV10-1; clone_size: NA; cdr3_nt: TGCGCCAGCAGTGACGCACAGGGGAGAGGCGAGCAGTACTTC; cdr3_aa: CASSDAQGRGEQYF
d_call: NA; j_call: TRBJ1-1; v_call: TRBV2; clone_size: NA; cdr3_nt: TGTGCCAGCAAGGACATTTGGAGCACTGAAGCTTTCTTT; cdr3_aa: CASKDIWSTEAFF
d_call: NA; j_call: TRBJ2-5; v_call: TRBV4-1; clone_size: NA; cdr3_nt: TGCGCCAGCAGCCAAGAACCCGGGGGAGAGACCCAGTACTTC; cdr3_aa: CASSQEPGGETQYF
d_call: NA; j_call: TRBJ2-7; v_call: TRBV4-1; clone_size: NA; cdr3_nt: TGCGCCAGCAGCCAAGACATCCATTTCTACGAGCAGTACTTC; cdr3_aa: CASSQDIHFYEQYF
d_call: TRBD1; j_call: TRBJ2-5; v_call: TRBV7-9; clone_size: NA; cdr3_nt: TGTGCCAGCAGCTTCCGGGACAGGGTCCAGACCCAGTACTTC; cdr3_aa: CASSFRDRVQTQYF
d_call: NA; j_call: TRBJ2-2; v_call: TRBV3-1/TRBV3-2; clone_size: NA; cdr3_nt: TGTGCCAGCAGCCAAGTGTCGGGAGGGGAGCTGTTTTTT; cdr3_aa: CASSQVSGGELFF
d_call: TRBD1; j_call: TRBJ2-3; v_call: TRBV12-5; clone_size: NA; cdr3_nt: TGTGCTAGTGGTTTGGGGACAGGAACAGATACGCAGTATTTT; cdr3_aa: CASGLGTGTDTQYF
d_call: TRBD2; j_call: TRBJ2-4; v_call: TRBV29-1; clone_size: NA; cdr3_nt: TGCAGCGCGCCGGGGGGTAGGGCCAAAAACATTCAGTACTTC; cdr3_aa: CSAPGGRAKNIQYF
d_call: NA; j_call: TRBJ1-3; v_call: TRBV27; clone_size: NA; cdr3_nt: TGTGCCAGCAGTTCAAGCAGGGGCGGATCTGGAAACACCATATATTTT; cdr3_aa: CASSSSRGGSGNTIYF
d_call: TRBD2; j_call: TRBJ2-5; v_call: TRBV15; clone_size: NA; cdr3_nt: TGTGCCACCAGCAGAGCGGGCGGGCTAGCGGGAGTGAGGGCGGAGACCCAGTACTTC; cdr3_aa: CATSRAGGLAGVRAETQYF
d_call: NA; j_call: TRBJ2-3; v_call: TRBV7-2; clone_size: NA; cdr3_nt: TGTGCCAGCAGCTTATACGGTACTAGCACAGATACGCAGTATTTT; cdr3_aa: CASSLYGTSTDTQYF
d_call: TRBD2; j_call: TRBJ2-7; v_call: TRBV5-1; clone_size: NA; cdr3_nt: TGCGCCAGCAGCTATAGCGGGCCCCCCGTCTACGGGCAGTACTTC; cdr3_aa: CASSYSGPPVYGQYF
d_call: TRBD2; j_call: TRBJ2-1; v_call: TRBV3-1/TRBV3-2; clone_size: NA; cdr3_nt: TGTGCCAGCAGCCCTCGGGGAGGGTATGAGCAGTTCTTC; cdr3_aa: CASSPRGGYEQFF
d_call: TRBD1; j_call: TRBJ1-6; v_call: TRBV19; clone_size: NA; cdr3_nt: TGTGCCAGTAGTATAGGACAGGGTAATTCACCCCTCCACTTT; cdr3_aa: CASSIGQGNSPLHF
d_call: NA; j_call: TRBJ1-6; v_call: TRBV13; clone_size: NA; cdr3_nt: TGTGCCAGCAGCATCAAGGGAGGGGCACCCCTCCACTTT; cdr3_aa: CASSIKGGAPLHF
d_call: NA; j_call: TRBJ2-7; v_call: TRBV28; clone_size: NA; cdr3_nt: TGTGCCACGTCCCGGGAAAACAGCTACGAGCAGTACTTC; cdr3_aa: CATSRENSYEQYF
d_call: NA; j_call: TRBJ1-1; v_call: TRBV5-8; clone_size: NA; cdr3_nt: TGTGCCAGCAGCTTGAGGACTACCGGCACTGAAGCTTTCTTT; cdr3_aa: CASSLRTTGTEAFF
d_call: NA; j_call: TRBJ1-1; v_call: TRBV5-1; clone_size: NA; cdr3_nt: TGCGCCAGCAGCTTGATTGCGGGGCATATGGACACTGAAGCTTTCTTT; cdr3_aa: CASSLIAGHMDTEAFF
d_call: NA; j_call: TRBJ2-1; v_call: TRBV29-1; clone_size: NA; cdr3_nt: TGCAGCGTTTGGGACTCCAACAATGAGCAGTTCTTC; cdr3_aa: CSVWDSNNEQFF
d_call: NA; j_call: TRBJ1-5; v_call: TRBV5-1; clone_size: NA; cdr3_nt: TGCGCCAGCAGCTTGTCCGGTTTTCAGCCCCAGCATTTT; cdr3_aa: CASSLSGFQPQHF
d_call: TRBD1; j_call: TRBJ2-7; v_call: TRBV19; clone_size: NA; cdr3_nt: TGTGCCAGTAGTCCTGGGACAGGGGTATACGAGCAGTACTTC; cdr3_aa: CASSPGTGVYEQYF
d_call: NA; j_call: TRBJ1-1; v_call: TRBV11-1; clone_size: NA; cdr3_nt: TGTGCCAGCAGCTTAGTGGACTTCACTGAAGCTTTCTTT; cdr3_aa: CASSLVDFTEAFF
d_call: TRBD1; j_call: TRBJ1-6; v_call: TRBV7-9; clone_size: NA; cdr3_nt: TGTGCCAGCAGCAAGACAGGGGGCGCCTATAATTCACCCCTCCACTTT; cdr3_aa: CASSKTGGAYNSPLHF
d_call: NA; j_call: TRBJ2-5; v_call: TRBV27; clone_size: once; cdr3_nt: TGTGCCAGCAGTTCCGGGGGACAAGAGACCCAGTACTTC; cdr3_aa: CASSSGGQETQYF
d_call: TRBD1; j_call: TRBJ2-2; v_call: TRBV10-1; clone_size: NA; cdr3_nt: TGCGCCACCTCGGACAGGGGGCGCGGGGAGCTGTTTTTT; cdr3_aa: CATSDRGRGELFF
d_call: TRBD2; j_call: TRBJ2-1; v_call: TRBV29-1; clone_size: NA; cdr3_nt: TGCAGCGTTCAACTTAGCGGGAGCTCCTACAATGAGCAGTTCTTC; cdr3_aa: CSVQLSGSSYNEQFF
d_call: NA; j_call: TRBJ2-7; v_call: TRBV11-2; clone_size: NA; cdr3_nt: TGTGCCAGCAGCTTAGTTGGAGGTTCCTCCCGATACGAGCAGTACTTC; cdr3_aa: CASSLVGGSSRYEQYF
d_call: NA; j_call: TRBJ1-1; v_call: TRBV7-9; clone_size: NA; cdr3_nt: TGTGCCAGCAGCCGCCAGACAGGCCTCGGGGTGAACACTGAAGCTTTCTTT; cdr3_aa: CASSRQTGLGVNTEAFF
d_call: NA; j_call: TRBJ1-1; v_call: TRBV10-3; clone_size: NA; cdr3_nt: TGTGCCACACGGAAAGGGGTCGTCCCCCCTAACACTGAAGCTTTCTTT; cdr3_aa: CATRKGVVPPNTEAFF
d_call: NA; j_call: TRBJ2-7; v_call: TRBV3-1/TRBV3-2; clone_size: NA; cdr3_nt: TGTGCCAGCAGCCAAGATGGTGGCACCTACGAGCAGTACTTC; cdr3_aa: CASSQDGGTYEQYF
d_call: NA; j_call: TRBJ2-2; v_call: TRBV6-4; clone_size: NA; cdr3_nt: TGTGCCAGCAGCCCCGAGGGCGGGTCCACCGGGGAGCTGTTTTTT; cdr3_aa: CASSPEGGSTGELFF
d_call: NA; j_call: TRBJ2-3; v_call: TRBV5-1; clone_size: NA; cdr3_nt: TGCGCCAGCGGACTGACTACAGATACGCAGTATTTT; cdr3_aa: CASGLTTDTQYF
d_call: NA; j_call: TRBJ2-3; v_call: TRBV7-2; clone_size: NA; cdr3_nt: TGTGCCAGCAGCTTACACTACCCCTCCTCGACAGATACGCAGTATTTT; cdr3_aa: CASSLHYPSSTDTQYF
d_call: NA; j_call: TRBJ2-3; v_call: TRBV2; clone_size: NA; cdr3_nt: TGTGCCAGCGCGGTCGGGGATACGCAGTATTTT; cdr3_aa: CASAVGDTQYF
d_call: NA; j_call: TRBJ1-6; v_call: TRBV3-1/TRBV3-2; clone_size: NA; cdr3_nt: TGTGCCAGCAGCCAAGCGGATTCACCCCTCCACTTT; cdr3_aa: CASSQADSPLHF
d_call: NA; j_call: TRBJ1-6; v_call: TRBV27; clone_size: NA; cdr3_nt: TGTGCCAGCAGTTTAGAGACAGCGTATAATTCACCCCTCCACTTT; cdr3_aa: CASSLETAYNSPLHF
d_call: NA; j_call: TRBJ1-2; v_call: TRBV7-9; clone_size: NA; cdr3_nt: TGTGCCAGCAGCCCCGCACGGGGGGGATACTATGGCTACACCTTC; cdr3_aa: CASSPARGGYYGYTF
d_call: TRBD2; j_call: TRBJ2-7; v_call: TRBV2; clone_size: NA; cdr3_nt: TGTGCCAGCACCCTACGGGGGGTTACATCCTACGAGCAGTACTTC; cdr3_aa: CASTLRGVTSYEQYF
d_call: TRBD1; j_call: TRBJ2-2; v_call: TRBV10-2; clone_size: NA; cdr3_nt: TGCGCCAGCAGTAGAACACAGGGGAGCGGGGAGCTGTTTTTT; cdr3_aa: CASSRTQGSGELFF
d_call: TRBD1; j_call: TRBJ1-2; v_call: TRBV7-9; clone_size: few; cdr3_nt: TGTGCCAGCAGCTTGCACGGACAGGATCCTAGTGATGTGGGCTACACCTTC; cdr3_aa: CASSLHGQDPSDVGYTF
d_call: NA; j_call: TRBJ2-7; v_call: TRBV6-5; clone_size: NA; cdr3_nt: TGTGCCAGCAGTCCCCGACCCGGAGCGGCTTACGAGCAGTACTTC; cdr3_aa: CASSPRPGAAYEQYF
d_call: TRBD2; j_call: TRBJ2-2; v_call: TRBV5-1; clone_size: NA; cdr3_nt: TGCGCCAGCAGACGGGCCCTAGCGGGCGTCGCGAACACCGGGGAGCTGTTTTTT; cdr3_aa: CASRRALAGVANTGELFF
d_call: NA; j_call: TRBJ2-2; v_call: TRBV29-1; clone_size: NA; cdr3_nt: TGCAGCGTTGATTCTAACACCGGGGAGCTGTTTTTT; cdr3_aa: CSVDSNTGELFF